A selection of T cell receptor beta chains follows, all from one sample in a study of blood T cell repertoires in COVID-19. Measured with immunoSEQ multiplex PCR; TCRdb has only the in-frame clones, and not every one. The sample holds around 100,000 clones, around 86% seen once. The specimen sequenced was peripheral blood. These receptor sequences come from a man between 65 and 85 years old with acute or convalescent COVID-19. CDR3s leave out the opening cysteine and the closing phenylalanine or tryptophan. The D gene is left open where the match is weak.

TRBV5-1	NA	ASSLRTYNEKLF
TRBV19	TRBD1	ASRDRGRPGELF
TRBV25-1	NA	ASSPLGGNNEQF
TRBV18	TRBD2	ASSPSGASRTDTQY
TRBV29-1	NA	SVPRDTDTGELF
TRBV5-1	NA	ASSLEGGNYGYT
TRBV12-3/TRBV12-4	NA	ASSALQGSSYT
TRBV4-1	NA	ASSQGRESGELF
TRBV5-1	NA	ASSLGQSYNEQF
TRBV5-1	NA	ASSKNTRDTREQY
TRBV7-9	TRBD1	ASSFGTAYEQY
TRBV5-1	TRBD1	ASSPRDRVGFTGTIY
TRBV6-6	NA	ASMGELAKNIQY
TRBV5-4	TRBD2	ASSLRLAQETQY
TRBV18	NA	ASSTSATGNTEAF
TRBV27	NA	ASSLGQGYTGELF
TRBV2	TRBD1	ASPTAGGYGYT
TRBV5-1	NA	ASSLESGTDSPLH
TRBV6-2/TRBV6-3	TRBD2	ASSYRGLAGVSRELF
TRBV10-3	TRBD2	AISPLAGGWTDTQY
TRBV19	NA	ALTVPGGSEQY
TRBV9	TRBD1	ASSEGQDNQPQH
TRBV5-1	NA	ASSLGQAPGYT
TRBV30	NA	AWRFGLGGQETQY
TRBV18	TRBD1	ASSLEIGQGYNEQF
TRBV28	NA	ASTTFLVATNEKLF